The text below deals with one TCR beta chain. Its specificity is not known. This sample is part of a study of shared clonotypes between healthy human individuals. Germline V gene lookup returns CDR1 SGHVS and CDR2 FNYEAQ. Trimming shortened V by 4 bases and J by 9 bases, and 19 bases separated the two germline ends. The CDR3 has 15 residues. Study findings and constraints: Sequencing depth was a factor that was expected to affect clonotype sharing among donors.

This table comes from immunoSEQ multiplex PCR, and its TCRdb copy is limited to in-frame clones, with some not included. This table has about 2.4 million clones, over 85% appearing once. The chain recombines TRBV7-6 with TRBJ1-5; TRBD1 is a possible D gene (6 bases). This TCR was recovered from a man aged 18 to 29 in good health. Some clones in this sample may be carry-over from other donors' samples. Sequenced input: naive CD4+ T cells from PBMCs. Documented subset: CD45RA+ positively selected. The CDR3 region has the DNA TGTGCCAGCAGCTCCGGTCAGGGGCCTGGGTCGCCCCAGCATTTT. Its protein is CASSSGQGPGSPQHF. The whole variable domain, filled in from reference TRBV7-6 and TRBJ1-5, reads GAGVSQSPRYKVTKRGQDVALRCDPISGHVSLYWYRQALGQGPEFLTYFNYEAQQDKSGLPNDRFSAERPEGSISTLTIQRTEQRDSAMYRCASSSGQGPGSPQHFGDGTRLSIL.